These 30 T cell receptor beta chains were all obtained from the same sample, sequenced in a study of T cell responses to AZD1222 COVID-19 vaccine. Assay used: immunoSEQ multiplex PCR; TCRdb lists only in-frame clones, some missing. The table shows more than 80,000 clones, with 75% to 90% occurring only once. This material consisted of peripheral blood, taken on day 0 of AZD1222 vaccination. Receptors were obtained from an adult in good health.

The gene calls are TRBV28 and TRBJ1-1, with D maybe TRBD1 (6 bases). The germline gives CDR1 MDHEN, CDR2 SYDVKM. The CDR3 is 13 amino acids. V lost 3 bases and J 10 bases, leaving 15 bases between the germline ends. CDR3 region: CASSFPQQGGAFF. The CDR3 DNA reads TGTGCCAGCAGTTTCCCTCAACAGGGCGGAGCTTTCTTT.

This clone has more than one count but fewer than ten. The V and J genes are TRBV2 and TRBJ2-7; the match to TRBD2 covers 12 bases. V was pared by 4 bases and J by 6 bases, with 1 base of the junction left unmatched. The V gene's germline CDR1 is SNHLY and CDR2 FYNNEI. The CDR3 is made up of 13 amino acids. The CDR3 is CASSGTSGTEQYF. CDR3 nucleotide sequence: TGTGCCAGCAGTGGGACTAGCGGGACCGAGCAGTACTTC.

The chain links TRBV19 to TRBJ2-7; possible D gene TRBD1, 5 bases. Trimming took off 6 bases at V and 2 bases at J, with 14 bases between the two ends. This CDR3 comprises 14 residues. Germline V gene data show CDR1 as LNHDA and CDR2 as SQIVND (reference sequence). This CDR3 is CASSLGRTTYEQYF. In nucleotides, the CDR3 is TGTGCCAGTAGCCTCGGCAGGACAACCTACGAGCAGTACTTC.

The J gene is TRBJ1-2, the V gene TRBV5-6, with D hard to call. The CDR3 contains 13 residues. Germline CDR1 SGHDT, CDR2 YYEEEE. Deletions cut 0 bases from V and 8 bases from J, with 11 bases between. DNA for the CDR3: TGTGCCAGCAGCTTGGAACACCGGAGGGGCTACACCTTC. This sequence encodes CASSLEHRRGYTF.

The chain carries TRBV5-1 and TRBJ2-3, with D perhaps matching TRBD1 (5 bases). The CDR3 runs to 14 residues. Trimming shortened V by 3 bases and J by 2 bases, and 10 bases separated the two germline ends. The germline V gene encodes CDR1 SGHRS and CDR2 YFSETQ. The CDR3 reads CASSSATATDTQYF. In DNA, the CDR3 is TGCGCCAGCAGCTCTGCGACAGCCACAGATACGCAGTATTTT.

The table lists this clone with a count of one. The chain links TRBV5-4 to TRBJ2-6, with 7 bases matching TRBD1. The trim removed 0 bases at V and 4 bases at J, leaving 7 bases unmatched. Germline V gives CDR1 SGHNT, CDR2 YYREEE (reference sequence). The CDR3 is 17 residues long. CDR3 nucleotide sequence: TGTGCCAGCAGCTTGGGACAGGGTTCCCCCGGGGCCAACGTCCTGACTTTC. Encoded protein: CASSLGQGSPGANVLTF.

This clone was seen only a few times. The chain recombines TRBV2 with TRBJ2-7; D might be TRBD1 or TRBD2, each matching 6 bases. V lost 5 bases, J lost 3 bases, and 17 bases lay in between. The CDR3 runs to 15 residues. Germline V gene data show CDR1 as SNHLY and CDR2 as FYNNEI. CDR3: CASSRGVTGFYEQYF. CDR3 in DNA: TGTGCCAGCAGTAGGGGGGTGACCGGATTCTACGAGCAGTACTTC. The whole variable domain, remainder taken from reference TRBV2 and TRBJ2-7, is EPEVTQTPSHQVTQMGQEVILRCVPISNHLYFYWYRQILGQKVEFLVSFYNNEISEKSEIFDDQFSVERPDGSNFTLKIRSTKLEDSAMYFCASSRGVTGFYEQYFGPGTRLTVT.

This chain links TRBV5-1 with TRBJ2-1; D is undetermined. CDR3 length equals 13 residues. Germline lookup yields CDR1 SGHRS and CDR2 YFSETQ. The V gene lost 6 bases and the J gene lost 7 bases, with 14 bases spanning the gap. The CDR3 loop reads CASKTDGGNEQFF. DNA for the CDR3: TGCGCCAGCAAAACAGACGGTGGTAATGAGCAGTTCTTC.

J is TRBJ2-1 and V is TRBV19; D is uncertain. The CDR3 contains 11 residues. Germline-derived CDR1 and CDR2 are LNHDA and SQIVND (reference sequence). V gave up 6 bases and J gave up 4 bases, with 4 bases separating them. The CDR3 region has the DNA TGTGCCAGTAGCAGTTACAATGAGCAGTTCTTC. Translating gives CASSSYNEQFF.

The CDR3 protein is CAWSSIGMTGESEQYF. CDR3 nucleotides: TGTGCCTGGAGCAGTATCGGGATGACAGGGGAATCCGAGCAGTACTTC. The rearrangement uses TRBV30 and TRBJ2-7; 8 bases map to TRBD1. V lost 3 bases to trimming and J lost 6 bases; unmatched junction nucleotides: 16. Germline V gives CDR1 GTSNPN, CDR2 SVGIG (reference sequence). This CDR3 is 16 amino acids long.

The CDR3 DNA reads TGTGCCAGCAGTTATGACTTATCCTATGGCTACACCTTC. As protein: CASSYDLSYGYTF. This chain links TRBV12-3 or TRBV12-4 with TRBJ1-2; unclear D gene. The CDR3 is 13 residues long. V gave up 4 bases and J gave up 4 bases, with 10 bases separating them.

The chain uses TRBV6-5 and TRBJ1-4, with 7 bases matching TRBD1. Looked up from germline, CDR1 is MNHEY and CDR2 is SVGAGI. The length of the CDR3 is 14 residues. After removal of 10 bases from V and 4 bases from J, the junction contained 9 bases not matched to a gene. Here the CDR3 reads CATSLGQLNEKLFF. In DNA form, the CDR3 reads TGTGCCACCTCCCTGGGACAGCTTAATGAAAAACTGTTTTTT.

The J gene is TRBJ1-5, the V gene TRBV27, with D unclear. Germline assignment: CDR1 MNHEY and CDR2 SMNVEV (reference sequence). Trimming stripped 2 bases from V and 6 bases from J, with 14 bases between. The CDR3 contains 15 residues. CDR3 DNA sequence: TGTGCCAGCAGTTTAGGGCAGGTGGCGGGTCAGCCCCAGCATTTT. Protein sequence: CASSLGQVAGQPQHF.

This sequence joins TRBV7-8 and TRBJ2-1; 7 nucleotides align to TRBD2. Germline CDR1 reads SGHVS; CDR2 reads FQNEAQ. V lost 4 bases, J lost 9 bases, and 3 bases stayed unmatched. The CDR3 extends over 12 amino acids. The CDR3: CASSSTSIEQFF. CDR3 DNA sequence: TGTGCCAGCAGCTCGACTAGCATTGAGCAGTTCTTC.

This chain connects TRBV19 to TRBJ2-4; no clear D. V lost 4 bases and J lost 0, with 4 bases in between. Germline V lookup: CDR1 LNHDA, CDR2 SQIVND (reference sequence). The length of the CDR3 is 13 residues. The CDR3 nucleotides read TGTGCCAGTAGTACCCCAGCCAAAAACATTCAGTACTTC. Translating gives CASSTPAKNIQYF.

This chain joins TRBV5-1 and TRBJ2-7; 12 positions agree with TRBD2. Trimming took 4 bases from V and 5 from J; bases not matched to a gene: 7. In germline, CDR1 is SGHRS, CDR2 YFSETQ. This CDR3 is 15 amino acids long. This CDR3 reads CASSEGLAGMHEQYF. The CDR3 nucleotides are TGCGCCAGCAGCGAAGGACTAGCGGGAATGCACGAGCAGTACTTC.

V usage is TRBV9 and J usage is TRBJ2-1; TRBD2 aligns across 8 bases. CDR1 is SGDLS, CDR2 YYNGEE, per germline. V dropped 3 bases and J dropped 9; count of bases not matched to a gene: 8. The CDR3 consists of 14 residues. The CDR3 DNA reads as TGTGCCAGCAGCGCGTCTAGCGGGCGGGGTGAGCAGTTCTTC. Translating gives CASSASSGRGEQFF.

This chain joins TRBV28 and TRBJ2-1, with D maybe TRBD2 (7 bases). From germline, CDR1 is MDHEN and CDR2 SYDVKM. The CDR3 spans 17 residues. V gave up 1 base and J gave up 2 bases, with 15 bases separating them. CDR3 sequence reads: CASSLLGGGLPYNEQFF. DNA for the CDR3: TGTGCCAGCAGTTTATTAGGGGGAGGGTTGCCCTACAATGAGCAGTTCTTC.

The CDR3 sequence is CASSGTNSAGELFF. The DNA for the CDR3 is TGTGCCAGCAGCGGCACCAACAGTGCTGGGGAGCTGTTTTTT. This chain links TRBV9 with TRBJ2-2; D ambiguous. In germline, CDR1 is SGDLS, CDR2 YYNGEE. V was trimmed by 3 bases and J by 8 bases, leaving 14 bases between them. The CDR3 loop spans 14 amino acids.

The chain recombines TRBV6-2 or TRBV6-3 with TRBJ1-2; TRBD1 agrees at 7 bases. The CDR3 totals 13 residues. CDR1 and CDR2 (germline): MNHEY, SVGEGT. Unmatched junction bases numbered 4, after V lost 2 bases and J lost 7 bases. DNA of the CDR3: TGTGCCAGCAGTTACCGTCCAGGGGGTGGCTACACCTTC. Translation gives CASSYRPGGGYTF.

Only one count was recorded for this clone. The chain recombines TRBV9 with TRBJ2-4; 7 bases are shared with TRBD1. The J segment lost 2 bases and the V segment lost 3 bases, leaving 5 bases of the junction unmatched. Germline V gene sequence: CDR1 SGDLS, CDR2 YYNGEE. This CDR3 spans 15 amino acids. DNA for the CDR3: TGTGCCAGCAGCGCCTCGGACAGGACCAAAAACATTCAGTACTTC. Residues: CASSASDRTKNIQYF.

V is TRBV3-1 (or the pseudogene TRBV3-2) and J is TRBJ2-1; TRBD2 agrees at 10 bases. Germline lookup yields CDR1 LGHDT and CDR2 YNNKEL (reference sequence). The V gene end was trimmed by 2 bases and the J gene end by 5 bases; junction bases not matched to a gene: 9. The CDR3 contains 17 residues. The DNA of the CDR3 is TGTGCCAGCAGCCAATCTAGCGGGAGTATGGTCCACAATGAGCAGTTCTTC. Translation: CASSQSSGSMVHNEQFF.

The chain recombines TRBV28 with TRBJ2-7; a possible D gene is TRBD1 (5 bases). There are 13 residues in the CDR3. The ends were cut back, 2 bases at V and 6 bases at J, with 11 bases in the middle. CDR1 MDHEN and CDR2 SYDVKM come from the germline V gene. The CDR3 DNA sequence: TGTGCCAGCAGTTTAATTGGACAAATCGAGCAGTACTTC. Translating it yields CASSLIGQIEQYF. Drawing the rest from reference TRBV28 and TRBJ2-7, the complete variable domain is DVKVTQSSRYLVKRTGEKVFLECVQDMDHENMFWYRQDPGLGLRLIYFSYDVKMKEKGDIPEGYSVSREKKERFSLILESASTNQTSMYLCASSLIGQIEQYFGPGTRLTVT.

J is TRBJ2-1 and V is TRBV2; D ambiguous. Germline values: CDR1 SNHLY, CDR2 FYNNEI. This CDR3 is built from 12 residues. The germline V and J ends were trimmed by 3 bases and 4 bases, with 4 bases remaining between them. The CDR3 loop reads CASSEEYNEQFF. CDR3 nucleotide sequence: TGTGCCAGCAGTGAGGAGTACAATGAGCAGTTCTTC.

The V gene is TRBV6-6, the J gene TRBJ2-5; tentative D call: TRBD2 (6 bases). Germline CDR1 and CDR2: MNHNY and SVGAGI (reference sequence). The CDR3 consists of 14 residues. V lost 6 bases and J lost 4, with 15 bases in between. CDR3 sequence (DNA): TGTGCCAGCAGGAGACTAGTAGTTCCAGAGACCCAGTACTTC. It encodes CASRRLVVPETQYF.

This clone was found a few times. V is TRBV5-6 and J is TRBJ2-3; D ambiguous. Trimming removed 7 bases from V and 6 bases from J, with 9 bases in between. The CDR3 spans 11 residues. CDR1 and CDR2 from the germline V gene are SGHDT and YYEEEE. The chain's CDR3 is CASETFDTQYF. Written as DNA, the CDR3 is TGTGCCAGCGAGACCTTCGATACGCAGTATTTT.

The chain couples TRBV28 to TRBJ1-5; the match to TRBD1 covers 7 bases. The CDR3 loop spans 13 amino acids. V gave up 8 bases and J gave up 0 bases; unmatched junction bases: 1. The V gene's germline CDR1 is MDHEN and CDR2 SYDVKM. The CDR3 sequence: CASDRDSNQPQHF. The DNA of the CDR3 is TGTGCCAGCGACAGGGATAGCAATCAGCCCCAGCATTTT. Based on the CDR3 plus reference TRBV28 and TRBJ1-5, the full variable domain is DVKVTQSSRYLVKRTGEKVFLECVQDMDHENMFWYRQDPGLGLRLIYFSYDVKMKEKGDIPEGYSVSREKKERFSLILESASTNQTSMYLCASDRDSNQPQHFGDGTRLSIL.

The CDR3 sequence: CASSLVAGSDEQYF. CDR3 nucleotide sequence: TGTGCCAGCAGCTTAGTGGCGGGATCGGACGAGCAGTACTTC. The rearrangement links TRBV7-2 to TRBJ2-7; D may be TRBD2 (6 bases). CDR3 length: 14 residues. Deletions cut 1 base from V and 5 bases from J, with 12 bases between. The germline gives CDR1 SGHTA, CDR2 FQGNSA.

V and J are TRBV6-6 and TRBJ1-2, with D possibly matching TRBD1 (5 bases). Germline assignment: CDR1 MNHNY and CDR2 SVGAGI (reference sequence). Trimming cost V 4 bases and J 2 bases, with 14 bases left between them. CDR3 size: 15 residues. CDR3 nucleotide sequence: TGTGCCAGCAGTTCCACCGGGACGGCGAACTATGGCTACACCTTC. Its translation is CASSSTGTANYGYTF.

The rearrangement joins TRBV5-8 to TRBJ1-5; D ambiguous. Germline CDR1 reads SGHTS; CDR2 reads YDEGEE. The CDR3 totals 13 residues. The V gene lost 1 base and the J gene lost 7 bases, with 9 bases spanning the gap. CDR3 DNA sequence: TGTGCCAGCAGCTTGAGGTCTTGGCAGCCCCAGCATTTT. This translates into CASSLRSWQPQHF.